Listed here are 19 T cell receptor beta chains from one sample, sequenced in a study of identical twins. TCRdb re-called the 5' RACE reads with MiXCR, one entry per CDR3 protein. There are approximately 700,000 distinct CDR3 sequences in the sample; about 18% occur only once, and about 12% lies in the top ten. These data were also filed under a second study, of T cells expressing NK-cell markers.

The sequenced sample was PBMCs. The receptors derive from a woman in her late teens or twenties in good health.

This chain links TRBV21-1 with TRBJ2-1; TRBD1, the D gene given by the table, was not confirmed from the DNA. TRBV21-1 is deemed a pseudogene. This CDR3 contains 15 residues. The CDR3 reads CASSKEDRGRLEQFF. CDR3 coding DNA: TGTGCCAGCAGCAAAGAAGACAGGGGGCGGTTGGAGCAGTTCTTC.

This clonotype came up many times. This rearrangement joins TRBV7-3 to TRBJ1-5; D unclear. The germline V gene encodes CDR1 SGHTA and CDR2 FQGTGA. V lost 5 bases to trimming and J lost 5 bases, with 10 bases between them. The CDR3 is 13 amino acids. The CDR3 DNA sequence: TGTGCCAGCAGCCTCATTGCGGATCAGCCCCAGCATTTT. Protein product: CASSLIADQPQHF.

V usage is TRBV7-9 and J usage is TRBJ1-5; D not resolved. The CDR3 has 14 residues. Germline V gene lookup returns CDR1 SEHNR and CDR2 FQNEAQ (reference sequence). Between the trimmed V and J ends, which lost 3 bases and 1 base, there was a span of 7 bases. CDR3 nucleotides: TGTGCCAGCAGCTTTAAGGGAAGCAATCAGCCCCAGCATTTT. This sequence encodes CASSFKGSNQPQHF.

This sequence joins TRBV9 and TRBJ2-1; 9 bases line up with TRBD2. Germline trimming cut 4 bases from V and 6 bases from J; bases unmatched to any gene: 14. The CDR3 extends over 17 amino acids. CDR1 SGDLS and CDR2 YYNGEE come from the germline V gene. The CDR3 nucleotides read TGTGCCAGCAGCCAAACTAACAGACTAGCGGTTACCAATGAGCAGTTCTTC. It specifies CASSQTNRLAVTNEQFF.

The CDR3 DNA reads as TGTGCCAGCAGCTTAATTGCGTCGAACAGCTCCTACGAGCAGTACTTC. This codes for CASSLIASNSSYEQYF. The rearrangement joins TRBV7-9 to TRBJ2-7; no clear D. V was clipped by 2 bases and J by 0 bases, with 14 bases between them. The CDR3 sequence is 16 residues long. Germline V lookup: CDR1 SEHNR, CDR2 FQNEAQ (reference sequence).

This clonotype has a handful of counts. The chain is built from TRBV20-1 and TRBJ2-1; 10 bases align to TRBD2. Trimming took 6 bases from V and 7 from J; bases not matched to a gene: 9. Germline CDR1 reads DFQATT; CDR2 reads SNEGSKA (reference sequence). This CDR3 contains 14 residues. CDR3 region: CSARKAGGPNEQFF. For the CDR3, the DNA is TGCAGTGCCAGAAAAGCGGGAGGGCCAAATGAGCAGTTCTTC.

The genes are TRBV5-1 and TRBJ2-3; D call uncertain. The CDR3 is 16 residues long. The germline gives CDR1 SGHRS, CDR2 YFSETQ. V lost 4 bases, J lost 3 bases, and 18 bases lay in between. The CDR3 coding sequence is TGCGCCAGCAGCCCACCCGCGACACCCGGGACAGATACGCAGTATTTT. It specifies CASSPPATPGTDTQYF.

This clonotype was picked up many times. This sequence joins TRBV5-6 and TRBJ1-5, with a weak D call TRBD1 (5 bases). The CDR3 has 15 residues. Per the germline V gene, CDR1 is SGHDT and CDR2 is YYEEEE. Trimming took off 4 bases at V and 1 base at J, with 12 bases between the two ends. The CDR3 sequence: CASSRTPLSNQPQHF. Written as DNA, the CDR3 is TGTGCCAGCAGCAGGACACCGCTCAGCAATCAGCCCCAGCATTTT. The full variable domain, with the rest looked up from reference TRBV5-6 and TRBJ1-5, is DAGVTQSPTHLIKTRGQQVTLRCSPKSGHDTVSWYQQALGQGPQFIFQYYEEEERQRGNFPDRFSGHQFPNYSSELNVNALLLGDSALYLCASSRTPLSNQPQHFGDGTRLSIL.

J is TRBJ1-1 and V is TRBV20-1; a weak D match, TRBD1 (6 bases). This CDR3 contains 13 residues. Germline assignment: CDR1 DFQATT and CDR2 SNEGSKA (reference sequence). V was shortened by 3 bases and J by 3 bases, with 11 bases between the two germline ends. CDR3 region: CSASHRVHTEAFF. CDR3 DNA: TGCAGTGCTAGCCACAGGGTACACACTGAAGCTTTCTTT.

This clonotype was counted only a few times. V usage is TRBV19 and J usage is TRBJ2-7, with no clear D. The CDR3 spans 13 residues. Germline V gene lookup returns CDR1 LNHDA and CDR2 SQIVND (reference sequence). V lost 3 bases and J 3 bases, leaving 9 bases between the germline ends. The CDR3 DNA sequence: TGTGCCAGTAGTATTGGCCTTTTCTACGAGCAGTACTTC. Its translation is CASSIGLFYEQYF.

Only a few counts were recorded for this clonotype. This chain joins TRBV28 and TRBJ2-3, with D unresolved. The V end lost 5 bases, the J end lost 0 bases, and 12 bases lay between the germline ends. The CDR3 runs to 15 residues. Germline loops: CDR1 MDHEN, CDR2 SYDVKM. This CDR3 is CASSTRRSSTDTQYF. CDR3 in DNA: TGTGCCAGCAGTACCCGGCGGAGTAGCACAGATACGCAGTATTTT.

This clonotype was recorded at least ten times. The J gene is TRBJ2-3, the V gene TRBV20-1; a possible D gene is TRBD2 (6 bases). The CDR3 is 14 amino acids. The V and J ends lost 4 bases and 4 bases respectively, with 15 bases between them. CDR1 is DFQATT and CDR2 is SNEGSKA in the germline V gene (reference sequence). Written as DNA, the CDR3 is TGCAGTGCTATTGGGGCAGGAGGGTCAGATACGCAGTATTTT. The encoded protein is CSAIGAGGSDTQYF.

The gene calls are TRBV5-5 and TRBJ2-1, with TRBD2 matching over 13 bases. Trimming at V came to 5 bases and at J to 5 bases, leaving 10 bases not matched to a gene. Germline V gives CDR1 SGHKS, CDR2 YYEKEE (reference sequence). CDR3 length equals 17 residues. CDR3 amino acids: CASRSRTSGSSDNEQFF. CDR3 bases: TGTGCCAGCAGGTCAAGGACTAGCGGGAGTTCCGACAATGAGCAGTTCTTC.

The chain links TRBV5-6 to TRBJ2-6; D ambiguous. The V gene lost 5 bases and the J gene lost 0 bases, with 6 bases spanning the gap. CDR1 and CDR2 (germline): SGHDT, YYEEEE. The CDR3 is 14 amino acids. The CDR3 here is CASRAHSGANVLTF. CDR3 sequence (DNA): TGTGCCAGCAGAGCCCACTCTGGGGCCAACGTCCTGACTTTC.

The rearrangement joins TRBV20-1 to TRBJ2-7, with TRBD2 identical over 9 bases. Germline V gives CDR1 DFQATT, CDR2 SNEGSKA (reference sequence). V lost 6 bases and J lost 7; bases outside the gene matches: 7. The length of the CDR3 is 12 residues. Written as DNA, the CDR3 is TGCAGTGCCCTACAGGCGGGGGGGGAGCAGTACTTC. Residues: CSALQAGGEQYF.

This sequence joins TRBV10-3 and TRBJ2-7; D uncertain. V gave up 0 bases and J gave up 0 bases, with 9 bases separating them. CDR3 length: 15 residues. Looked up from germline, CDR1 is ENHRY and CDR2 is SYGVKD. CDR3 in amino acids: CAISESPPRSYEQYF. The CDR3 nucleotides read TGTGCCATCAGTGAGTCCCCACCACGCTCCTACGAGCAGTACTTC.

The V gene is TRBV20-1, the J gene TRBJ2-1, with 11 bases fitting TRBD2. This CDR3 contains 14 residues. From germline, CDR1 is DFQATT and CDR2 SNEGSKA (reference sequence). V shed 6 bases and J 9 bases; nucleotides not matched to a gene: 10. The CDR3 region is CSAQEIAGGGEQFF. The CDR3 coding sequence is TGCAGTGCCCAGGAAATAGCGGGAGGGGGTGAGCAGTTCTTC.

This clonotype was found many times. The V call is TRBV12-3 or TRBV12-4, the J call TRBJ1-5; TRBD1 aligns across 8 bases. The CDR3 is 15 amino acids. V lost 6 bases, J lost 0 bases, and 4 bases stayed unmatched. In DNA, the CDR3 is TGTGCCAGCAGCAGGACAGGGAATAGCAATCAGCCCCAGCATTTT. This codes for CASSRTGNSNQPQHF.

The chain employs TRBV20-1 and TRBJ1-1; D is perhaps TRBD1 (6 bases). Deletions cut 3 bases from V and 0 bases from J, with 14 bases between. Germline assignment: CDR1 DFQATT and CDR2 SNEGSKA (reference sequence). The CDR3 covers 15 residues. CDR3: CSASSGAPLNTEAFF. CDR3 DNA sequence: TGCAGTGCTAGTTCAGGGGCGCCCCTGAACACTGAAGCTTTCTTT.